The 8 T cell receptor beta chains listed next were all sequenced from one sample in a study of graft-versus-host responses after intestinal transplantation. Sequencing was performed with immunoSEQ multiplex PCR; in TCRdb, only in-frame clones are kept and a portion is missing. Of some 85,000 clones listed, about nine tenths are singletons. What these receptors recognize is not known. Here the sequenced sample was unstimulated CD8+ T cells sorted from spleen or lymph node cells, taken before transplant. The receptors were gathered from a human donor who was the organ donor for an intestinal transplant.

The rearrangement uses TRBV9 and TRBJ2-7; D gene ambiguous. Germline CDR1 is SGDLS and CDR2 is YYNGEE. CDR3 length: 14 amino acids. V was pared by 0 bases and J by 4 bases, with 11 bases between. The CDR3 nucleotides are TGTGCCAGCAGCGTAGGGGTCGGAGTGTACGAGCAGTACTTC. Protein: CASSVGVGVYEQYF.

This clone is a singleton in its sample. V and J are TRBV28 and TRBJ1-6; 11 positions match TRBD1. Germline V CDR1 and CDR2: MDHEN, SYDVKM. The CDR3 loop spans 16 amino acids. The V and J ends lost 4 bases and 4 bases, in that order; junction bases with no gene match: 3. The CDR3 protein is CASSSDRGPYNSPLHF. The CDR3 DNA follows: TGTGCCAGCAGTTCGGACAGGGGGCCTTATAATTCACCCCTCCACTTT.

The V and J genes are TRBV29-1 and TRBJ2-7, with 8 positions matching TRBD1. The CDR3 has 14 residues. V shed 7 bases, J shed 0 bases, and the junction held 8 bases outside the gene matches. From germline, CDR1 is SQVTM and CDR2 ANQGSEA. The CDR3 DNA sequence: TGCAGCGCCGTGGGGACAGGAAGCTCCTACGAGCAGTACTTC. As protein: CSAVGTGSSYEQYF.

The chain links TRBV27 to TRBJ1-2; possible D gene TRBD1, 5 bases. Deletions cut 7 bases from V and 2 bases from J, with 20 bases between. CDR1 and CDR2 (germline): MNHEY, SMNVEV (reference sequence). There are 16 residues in the CDR3. CDR3 DNA: TGTGCCAGCACCACGACAGCGTACTCGTTAAACTATGGCTACACCTTC. Protein: CASTTTAYSLNYGYTF.

The rearrangement uses TRBV29-1 and TRBJ1-2; TRBD1 is a possible D gene (6 bases). Germline CDR1 SQVTM, CDR2 ANQGSEA. V lost 4 bases to trimming and J lost 7 bases, with 13 bases between them. The CDR3 extends over 12 amino acids. CDR3 sequence reads: CSVVSGGLGYTF. As DNA, the CDR3 is TGCAGCGTTGTTAGTGGGGGGCTTGGCTACACCTTC.

This rearrangement joins TRBV9 to TRBJ2-3, with a tentative D call TRBD2 (7 bases). V dropped 0 bases and J dropped 2 bases, with 13 bases sitting between them. Germline V lookup: CDR1 SGDLS, CDR2 YYNGEE. This CDR3 has 16 amino acids. Here the CDR3 reads CASSVGGGVATDTQYF. As DNA, the CDR3 is TGTGCCAGCAGCGTAGGAGGGGGGGTCGCCACAGATACGCAGTATTTT.

V gene TRBV4-1 combines with J gene TRBJ2-7; 9 bases agree with TRBD2. The CDR3 has 16 residues. J lost 1 base, V lost 1 base, and 5 bases had no gene match. The germline V gene encodes CDR1 MGHRA and CDR2 YSYEKL. In DNA form, the CDR3 reads TGCGCCAGCAGCCAAGGGCTAGCGGGGTTTTCCTACGAGCAGTACTTC. Translation: CASSQGLAGFSYEQYF.

The CDR3 DNA reads as TGTGCCAGCAGTTTATCGGGGAACTCCTATAATTCACCCCTCCACTTT. Translating gives CASSLSGNSYNSPLHF. The chain carries TRBV27 and TRBJ1-6; no definite D call. Germline loops: CDR1 MNHEY, CDR2 SMNVEV (reference sequence). CDR3 size: 16 residues. Trimming took 0 bases from V and 0 from J, leaving 6 bases between them.